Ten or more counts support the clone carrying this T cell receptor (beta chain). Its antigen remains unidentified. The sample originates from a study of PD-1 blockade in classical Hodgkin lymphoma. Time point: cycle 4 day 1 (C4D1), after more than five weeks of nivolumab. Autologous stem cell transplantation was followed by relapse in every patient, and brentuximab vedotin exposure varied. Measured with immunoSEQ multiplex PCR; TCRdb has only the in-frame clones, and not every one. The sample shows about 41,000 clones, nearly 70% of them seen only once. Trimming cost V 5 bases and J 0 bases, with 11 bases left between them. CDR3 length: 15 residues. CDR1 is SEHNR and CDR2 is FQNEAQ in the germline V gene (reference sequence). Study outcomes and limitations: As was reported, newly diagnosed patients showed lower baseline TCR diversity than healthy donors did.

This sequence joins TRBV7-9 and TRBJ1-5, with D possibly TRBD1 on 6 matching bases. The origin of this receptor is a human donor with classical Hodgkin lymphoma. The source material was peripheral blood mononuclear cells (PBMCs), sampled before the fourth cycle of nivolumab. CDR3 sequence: CASSVGQFSNQPQHF. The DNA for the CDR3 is TGTGCCAGCAGCGTAGGACAGTTTAGCAATCAGCCCCAGCATTTT.